The 22 T cell receptor beta chains in this list originate from one sample, sequenced in a study of shared clonotypes between healthy human individuals. TCRdb's copy holds only in-frame clones and misses some; the assay was immunoSEQ multiplex PCR. This sample has 660,000 or so clones, with roughly 96% found just once. Terminally differentiated effector memory CD45RA+ cells were excluded from the naive CD8 cells, which were CD45RO-negative and positively selected for CCR7. The sequenced sample consisted of naive CD8+ T cells sorted from blood. These receptors were collected from a woman aged 25-40 years in good health.

This clone has more than one count but fewer than ten. The chain is built from TRBV27 and TRBJ2-2, with D unresolved. Germline V gene lookup returns CDR1 MNHEY and CDR2 SMNVEV (reference sequence). This CDR3 comprises 14 residues. Deletions cut 2 bases from V and 5 bases from J, with 9 bases between. The DNA for the CDR3 is TGTGCCAGCAGTTTAATGGCTAGTACCGGGGAGCTGTTTTTT. This gives the protein CASSLMASTGELFF.

The chain is built from TRBV6-1 and TRBJ1-2; no firm D call. V was cut by 5 bases and J by 5 bases, with 9 bases left in between. The germline CDR1 and CDR2 sequences are MNHNS and SASEGT. This CDR3 is built from 12 residues. The CDR3 DNA follows: TGTGCCAGCAGTCCCGGAAGTTATGGCTACACCTTC. Its translation is CASSPGSYGYTF.

The chain recombines TRBV4-1 with TRBJ1-1; a possible D gene is TRBD1 (6 bases). The germline V gene encodes CDR1 MGHRA and CDR2 YSYEKL. V lost 0 bases and J lost 0, with 14 bases in between. The CDR3 is 17 amino acids. The CDR3 coding sequence is TGCGCCAGCAGCCAAGATGGTGGACAGTTTATGAACACTGAAGCTTTCTTT. Amino acids: CASSQDGGQFMNTEAFF.

The rearrangement uses TRBV27 and TRBJ2-5; D is possibly TRBD1 or TRBD2 (6 bases each). The length of the CDR3 is 15 residues. V dropped 6 bases and J dropped 2 bases, with 16 bases sitting between them. Germline lookup yields CDR1 MNHEY and CDR2 SMNVEV (reference sequence). CDR3 region: CASRLQGAGQETQYF. The CDR3 region has the DNA TGTGCCAGCAGGCTACAGGGCGCGGGGCAAGAGACCCAGTACTTC.

This chain links TRBV2 with TRBJ2-3; TRBD2 is a possible D gene (6 bases). The CDR3 loop spans 12 amino acids. CDR1 and CDR2 from the germline V gene are SNHLY and FYNNEI. The V and J ends lost 11 bases and 6 bases respectively, with 15 bases between them. The CDR3 region is CARLVGGDTQYF. DNA for the CDR3: TGTGCCCGTCTAGTTGGGGGGGATACGCAGTATTTT.

The V call is TRBV9, the J call TRBJ2-5, with 8 bases matching TRBD2. The J call may be in error: the DNA end matches TRBJ2-7 better. CDR3 size: 15 residues. From germline, CDR1 is SGDLS and CDR2 YYNGEE. This chain's CDR3 is CASSASGSPSYEQYF. For the CDR3, the DNA is TGTGCCAGCAGCGCCAGCGGGAGCCCCTCCTACGAGCAGTACTTC.

The chain joins TRBV9 to TRBJ2-1, with D hard to call. Deletions cut 3 bases from V and 5 bases from J, with 18 bases between. CDR3 length: 16 amino acids. CDR1 is SGDLS and CDR2 is YYNGEE in the germline V gene. The DNA of the CDR3 is TGTGCCAGCAGCGCCCTGGGGATGGGCCCACACAATGAGCAGTTCTTC. It is translated as CASSALGMGPHNEQFF.

This rearrangement joins TRBV2 to TRBJ1-1; a possible D gene is TRBD1 (5 bases). This CDR3 contains 13 residues. The V and J ends lost 3 bases and 11 bases respectively, with 16 bases between them. The germline V gene has CDR1 SNHLY and CDR2 FYNNEI. CDR3 amino acids: CASSDRDPRWAFF. The CDR3 region has the DNA TGTGCCAGCAGTGATCGGGACCCAAGGTGGGCTTTCTTT.

V usage is TRBV10-2 and J usage is TRBJ2-6; no definite D call. The CDR3 loop spans 15 amino acids. Germline lookup yields CDR1 WSHSY and CDR2 SAAADI. The V gene lost 0 bases and the J gene lost 4 bases, with 7 bases spanning the gap. CDR3 residues: CASSESSGGANVLTF. The DNA for the CDR3 is TGCGCCAGCAGTGAGTCGAGTGGAGGGGCCAACGTCCTGACTTTC.

This chain uses TRBV2 with TRBJ2-3; 8 bases are shared with TRBD2. Unmatched junction bases numbered 7, after V lost 1 base and J lost 4 bases. CDR3 length equals 16 residues. Germline V gene sequence: CDR1 SNHLY, CDR2 FYNNEI. The CDR3 sequence: CASSEVSGSGADTQYF. Written as DNA, the CDR3 is TGTGCCAGCAGTGAAGTGAGCGGGAGCGGGGCAGATACGCAGTATTTT.

V gene TRBV5-6 combines with J gene TRBJ2-5; D might be TRBD1 (6 bases). Germline lookup yields CDR1 SGHDT and CDR2 YYEEEE. V was pared by 5 bases and J by 11 bases, with 22 bases between. The CDR3 is 14 residues long. The CDR3 DNA follows: TGTGCCAGCAGGCTGGGCAGGGGCTTCGGGGAGCAGTACTTC. It yields the protein CASRLGRGFGEQYF. The complete variable domain, with remaining parts taken from reference TRBV5-6 and TRBJ2-5, reads DAGVTQSPTHLIKTRGQQVTLRCSPKSGHDTVSWYQQALGQGPQFIFQYYEEEERQRGNFPDRFSGHQFPNYSSELNVNALLLGDSALYLCASRLGRGFGEQYFGPGTRLLVL.

The rearrangement links TRBV2 to TRBJ2-1; D unclear. The V gene lost 3 bases and the J gene lost 1 base, with 10 bases spanning the gap. The CDR3 covers 15 residues. The germline gives CDR1 SNHLY, CDR2 FYNNEI. CDR3: CASSEALGSYNEQFF. The CDR3, as DNA: TGTGCCAGCAGTGAGGCCCTAGGATCCTACAATGAGCAGTTCTTC. Drawing the rest from reference TRBV2 and TRBJ2-1, the complete variable domain is EPEVTQTPSHQVTQMGQEVILRCVPISNHLYFYWYRQILGQKVEFLVSFYNNEISEKSEIFDDQFSVERPDGSNFTLKIRSTKLEDSAMYFCASSEALGSYNEQFFGPGTRLTVL.

J is TRBJ2-2 and V is TRBV27, with a tentative D call TRBD1 (6 bases). Trimming stripped 6 bases from V and 7 bases from J, with 21 bases between. This CDR3 spans 16 amino acids. Per germline, CDR1 MNHEY and CDR2 SMNVEV (reference sequence). DNA of the CDR3: TGTGCCAGCAGCCTTTCCTTTTATCGACAGGTCGGGGAGCTGTTTTTT. Protein sequence: CASSLSFYRQVGELFF.

This chain uses TRBV27 with TRBJ2-7, with unresolved D. Germline V gives CDR1 MNHEY, CDR2 SMNVEV (reference sequence). The length of the CDR3 is 15 residues. The germline V and J ends were trimmed by 3 bases and 3 bases, with 15 bases remaining between them. The CDR3 sequence: CASSFSPRQLYEQYF. DNA for the CDR3: TGTGCCAGCAGTTTCTCCCCTCGACAACTCTACGAGCAGTACTTC.

The rearrangement links TRBV9 to TRBJ2-3; tentatively, D is TRBD1 or TRBD2 (5 bases each). Germline lookup yields CDR1 SGDLS and CDR2 YYNGEE. This CDR3 comprises 16 residues. V lost 3 bases and J 6 bases, leaving 20 bases between the germline ends. CDR3 loop: CASSAHRDAQGDTQYF. CDR3 DNA: TGTGCCAGCAGCGCCCACCGGGACGCTCAAGGGGATACGCAGTATTTT.

V is TRBV28 and J is TRBJ1-6; TRBD1 is a possible D gene (5 bases). Germline V gene lookup returns CDR1 MDHEN and CDR2 SYDVKM. Deletions cut 6 bases from V and 7 bases from J, with 13 bases between. CDR3 length equals 14 residues. This chain's CDR3 is CASRGTGANSPLHF. CDR3 bases: TGTGCCAGCAGGGGTACAGGCGCGAATTCACCCCTCCACTTT.

The rearrangement links TRBV27 to TRBJ2-7; no reliable D call. CDR3 size: 15 residues. Trimming left V 6 bases short and J 3 bases short, with 18 bases between. Germline V CDR1 and CDR2: MNHEY, SMNVEV (reference sequence). In DNA form, the CDR3 reads TGTGCCAGCAGCCCCAATCTTAGTCCCTTCTACGAGCAGTACTTC. Encoded protein: CASSPNLSPFYEQYF.

This clone came up once. The chain has TRBV7-3 and TRBJ2-2; perhaps TRBD2 as D (6 bases). The CDR3 has 16 amino acids. Germline loops: CDR1 SGHTA, CDR2 FQGTGA. With 6 bases removed from V and 2 bases from J, the gap between germline ends came to 16 bases. The DNA of the CDR3 is TGTGCCAGCAGTTCAGACCGGGACTTCAACACCGGGGAGCTGTTTTTT. Translated: CASSSDRDFNTGELFF.

The rearrangement joins TRBV4-1 to TRBJ2-1; tentatively, D is TRBD2 (5 bases). This CDR3 spans 16 amino acids. The V gene lost 2 bases and the J gene lost 0 bases, with 11 bases spanning the gap. Germline CDR1 reads MGHRA; CDR2 reads YSYEKL. CDR3 DNA sequence: TGCGCCAGCAGCCAACGGACGGGGAGCTCCTACAATGAGCAGTTCTTC. Its protein product is CASSQRTGSSYNEQFF.

In this sample, this clone turned up a few times. This sample includes further DNA sequences coding for the same CDR3. The V and J genes are TRBV29-1 and TRBJ2-1, with D hard to call. Deletions cut 0 bases from V and 4 bases from J, with 10 bases between. This CDR3 is 14 amino acids long. Germline-derived CDR1 and CDR2 are SQVTM and ANQGSEA. This CDR3 reads CSVEEVSSYNEQFF. The CDR3 bases are TGCAGCGTTGAAGAGGTTTCATCGTACAATGAGCAGTTCTTC.

This rearrangement joins TRBV11-2 to TRBJ2-7; 14 bases match TRBD2. Germline V CDR1 and CDR2: SGHAT, FQNNGV. The CDR3 extends over 14 amino acids. V trimming: 4 bases; J trimming: 5 bases; junction bases outside the gene matches: 1. The CDR3 reads CASSSGLAGDEQYF. The CDR3 region has the DNA TGTGCCAGCAGCTCGGGACTAGCGGGAGACGAGCAGTACTTC.

This chain joins TRBV9 and TRBJ2-1; D not resolved. Germline V CDR1 and CDR2: SGDLS, YYNGEE. This CDR3 is built from 12 residues. V was shortened by 5 bases and J by 4 bases, with 7 bases between the two germline ends. CDR3 nucleotide sequence: TGTGCCAGCAGTCAAGGGTACAATGAGCAGTTCTTC. Translation: CASSQGYNEQFF.